Below, 7 T cell receptor beta chains from the same sample are listed, as sequenced in a study of T cell clonality in common variable immunodeficiency (dated by TCRdb to the mid-2010s). Receptors were amplified or captured by the immunoSEQ multiplex PCR assay. Imported from immuneACCESS, the table was reduced by TCRdb to in-frame sequences with V and J called. These copies leave out some clones; in studies compared against another copy, an unresolved V gene accounts for under half, and the cause of the remainder is not known. Across this sample, roughly 32,000 clones were tabulated and none appeared just once. Approximately 8.8% of the sample is held by the ten biggest clonotypes. The sequencing sample was made of peripheral blood mononuclear cells. The receptors originated from a person aged 18 to 69 in good health.

This clone was found a few times. CDR3 bases read: TGTGCCAGCACGGAAGGGGGCCCCTTGGAGACC. This encodes CASTEGGPLET. The CDR3 reads in full as CASTEGGPLETQYF. The V gene is TRBV2, the J gene TRBJ2-5; 7 bases align to TRBD1. Sequencing ends 3 residues short of the CDR3 end; the germline J gene provides the rest. There are 14 residues in the CDR3. Per the germline V gene, CDR1 is SNHLY and CDR2 is FYNNEI. V shed 7 bases and J 5 bases; nucleotides not matched to a gene: 10.

This clone was picked up many times. The sequenced fragment ends 3 residues before the CDR3 boundary, so the rest is inferred from the germline J gene. The rearrangement uses TRBV5-1 and TRBJ2-2, with TRBD1 matching over 7 bases. This CDR3 has 15 amino acids. The germline V gene encodes CDR1 SGHRS and CDR2 YFSETQ. The covered CDR3 bases are TGCGCCAGCAGCTTGGGGGACAGTTACAATGAAAAG. Protein: CASSLGDSYNEK. The whole CDR3 reads CASSLGDSYNEKLFF. Full variable domain (rest looked up from reference TRBV5-1 and TRBJ2-2): KAGVTQTPRYLIKTRGQQVTLSCSPISGHRSVSWYQQTPGQGLQFLFEYFSETQRNKGNFPGRFSGRQFSNSRSEMNVSTLELGDSALYLCASSLGDSYNEKLFFGEGSRLTVL.

This clone was seen ten or more times. The CDR3 extends 3 residues past the end of the read, so its final part is completed from the germline J gene. The rearrangement links TRBV7-3 to TRBJ2-7; 11 bases are a match to TRBD2. The CDR3 is made up of 15 amino acids. V trimming: 5 bases; J trimming: 6 bases; junction bases outside the gene matches: 9. In germline, CDR1 is SGHTA, CDR2 FQGTGA. CDR3 DNA (partial): TGTGCCAGCAGCGTAATAGCGGGAGGGTTTGGCGAG. Its translation is CASSVIAGGFGE. The whole CDR3 sequence reads CASSVIAGGFGEQYF.

This clone has at least ten counts. The read terminates 3 residues ahead of where the CDR3 ends, so the germline J gene completes it. The rearrangement uses TRBV6-1 and TRBJ1-4; D possibly corresponds to TRBD1 (5 bases). This CDR3 region has 15 residues. V shed 2 bases and J shed 3 bases, with 10 bases lying between them. The germline V gene encodes CDR1 MNHNS and CDR2 SASEGT. CDR3 region: CASSELGGSNEKLFF. The sequenced CDR3 bases are TGTGCCAGCAGTGAATTGGGGGGGTCTAATGAAAAA.

This clone was counted at least ten times. Sequencing ends 3 residues short of the CDR3 end; the germline J gene provides the rest. The chain uses TRBV11-3 and TRBJ2-2; 11 bases fit TRBD2. This CDR3 comprises 15 residues. The J segment lost 2 bases and the V segment lost 6 bases, leaving 2 bases of the junction unmatched. Looked up from germline, CDR1 is SGHNT and CDR2 is YENEEA. The CDR3 sequence: CASRGLAENTGELFF. CDR3 DNA, as far as it was read: TGTGCCAGCAGGGGACTAGCGGAAAACACCGGGGAG.

This clone was seen at least ten times. Coverage ceases 3 residues before the CDR3 finishes, and the germline J gene fills in the end. The chain links TRBV6-4 to TRBJ2-1, with D tentatively TRBD2 (6 bases). Trimming took off 11 bases at V and 8 bases at J, with 22 bases between the two ends. This CDR3 has 14 amino acids. Germline V CDR1 and CDR2: MRHNA, SNTAGT. The CDR3 spells CAGTLGARHDEQFF. The sequenced part of the CDR3 DNA is TGTGCCGGGACTCTAGGGGCGCGGCACGATGAG.

This clone has at least ten counts. The CDR3 is cut off 3 residues early in the read; its end comes from the germline J gene. The chain is built from TRBV29-1 and TRBJ2-1, with 7 bases aligning to TRBD2. The V gene end was trimmed by 4 bases and the J gene end by 3 bases; junction bases not matched to a gene: 0. Germline V CDR1 and CDR2: SQVTM, ANQGSEA. The CDR3 covers 12 residues. CDR3 DNA, as far as it was read: TGCAGCGTTGGGGACTACTACAATGAG. Its protein is CSVGDYYNE. The full-length CDR3 reads as CSVGDYYNEQFF.